The source of this TCR beta chain is a study of T cells in Graves' hyperthyroidism and ophthalmopathy. Overall study context: Blood from the periphery was taken at initial diagnosis, before any treatment.

This clonotype was seen at least ten times. The TCR beta CDR3 regions underwent amplification using RNA transcripts as the source. The study used the HTBI primer set for a first-round RT-PCR of the TCR CDR3. TCRdb passed the multiplex PCR reads through MiXCR, listing each CDR3 protein once. Counted here are more than 500,000 distinct CDR3 sequences, 12% to 15% occurring once; the ten biggest clones make up 14%. This CDR3 has 16 residues. Germline V lookup: CDR1 MNHEY, CDR2 SMNVEV (reference sequence). V shed 5 bases and J shed 0 bases, with 11 bases lying between them. Newly diagnosed patients aged 18 to 65 had hyperthyroidism of under 2 months' duration.

The TCR sequence derives from a middle-aged woman with Graves' hyperthyroidism. The chain has TRBV27 and TRBJ1-6; D not certain. Input material: blood. The CDR3 reads CASSLTLSSYNSPLHF. The DNA for the CDR3 is TGTGCCAGCAGTCTCACACTGAGCTCCTATAATTCACCCCTCCACTTT.